The rows below give T cell receptor beta chains drawn from one sample of a study of neurological immune-mediated disorders. TCRdb passed the 5' RACE reads through MiXCR, listing each CDR3 protein once. The data hold roughly 80,000 distinct CDR3 sequences, with around 10% observed a single time. Sequenced input: PBMCs. These receptor sequences come from a man in his forties in good health. Each CDR3 is given with its conserved first and last residue. The D gene is left open where the match is weak. Clone size is shown for a subset of rows, as once, few, many or a class of expanded clone.

d_gene: TRBD2
abundance: many
j_gene: TRBJ2-1
v_gene: TRBV11-2
CDR3nt: TGTGCCAGCAGCTCCAGCGGGAACTATTACAATGAGCAGTTCTTC
CDR3aa: CASSSSGNYYNEQFF

d_gene: -
abundance: many
j_gene: TRBJ1-4
v_gene: TRBV20-1
CDR3nt: TGCAGTGCTAGAGATCGGAGGGCCCTTAATGAAAAACTGTTTTTT
CDR3aa: CSARDRRALNEKLFF

d_gene: TRBD1
abundance: many
j_gene: TRBJ1-2
v_gene: TRBV7-2
CDR3nt: TGTGCCAGCAGCCCTTCCCTCCGACAGGGCCTTAACTATGGCTACACCTTC
CDR3aa: CASSPSLRQGLNYGYTF

d_gene: -
abundance: many
j_gene: TRBJ1-5
v_gene: TRBV29-1
CDR3nt: TGCAGCGTTGTACTCCCAGGAGGGAATCAGCCCCAGCATTTT
CDR3aa: CSVVLPGGNQPQHF

d_gene: TRBD1
abundance: many
j_gene: TRBJ2-2
v_gene: TRBV5-4
CDR3nt: TGTGCCAGCAGCGAGGGGGGACAGGGTACCGGGGAGCTGTTTTTT
CDR3aa: CASSEGGQGTGELFF

d_gene: -
abundance: many
j_gene: TRBJ2-6
v_gene: TRBV25-1
CDR3nt: TGTGCCAGCAGTGAGCAGGGAGCTGGGGCCAACGTCCTGACTTTC
CDR3aa: CASSEQGAGANVLTF

d_gene: TRBD2
abundance: many
j_gene: TRBJ2-3
v_gene: TRBV5-1
CDR3nt: TGCGCCAGCAGCTTGTACGGCGGGGGGACCACAGATACGCAGTATTTT
CDR3aa: CASSLYGGGTTDTQYF

d_gene: TRBD1
abundance: many
j_gene: TRBJ1-1
v_gene: TRBV5-1
CDR3nt: TGCGCCAGCAGCTTGGCTGGGACAGGGGGCGTGAACACTGAAGCTTTCTTT
CDR3aa: CASSLAGTGGVNTEAFF

d_gene: -
abundance: many
j_gene: TRBJ1-3
v_gene: TRBV4-2
CDR3nt: TGTGCCAGCAGCCCACCTGAAAAGGGCCTCTCTGGAAACACCATATATTTT
CDR3aa: CASSPPEKGLSGNTIYF

d_gene: -
abundance: -
j_gene: TRBJ2-1
v_gene: TRBV28
CDR3nt: TGTGCTAGCAGTTCCCCCCGGGAGAACCTCTACAATGATCAGTTCTTC
CDR3aa: CASSSPRENLYNDQFF

d_gene: -
abundance: many
j_gene: TRBJ2-7
v_gene: TRBV5-1
CDR3nt: TGCGCCAACTTAAAGAAGACGGACTCCTACGAGCAGTACTTC
CDR3aa: CANLKKTDSYEQYF

d_gene: -
abundance: many
j_gene: TRBJ2-7
v_gene: TRBV6-6
CDR3nt: TGTGCCATCCGGGACGGTCAAGGCGAGCAGTACTTC
CDR3aa: CAIRDGQGEQYF

d_gene: -
abundance: many
j_gene: TRBJ2-1
v_gene: TRBV5-1
CDR3nt: TGCGCCAGCAGCCGTGGTACCTACAATGAGCAGTTCTTC
CDR3aa: CASSRGTYNEQFF

d_gene: -
abundance: few
j_gene: TRBJ2-1
v_gene: TRBV9
CDR3nt: TGTGCCAGCAGCAACACCCCGGACTACTACAATGAGCAGTTCTTC
CDR3aa: CASSNTPDYYNEQFF

d_gene: -
abundance: many
j_gene: TRBJ2-3
v_gene: TRBV2
CDR3nt: TGTGCCAGCGGGAAAAACTTCCCCACAGATACGCAGTATTTT
CDR3aa: CASGKNFPTDTQYF

d_gene: -
abundance: many
j_gene: TRBJ2-5
v_gene: TRBV7-9
CDR3nt: TGTGCCAGCAGCTTAACCATGCCCGAGGAGACCCAGTACTTC
CDR3aa: CASSLTMPEETQYF

d_gene: -
abundance: many
j_gene: TRBJ1-3
v_gene: TRBV12-3/TRBV12-4
CDR3nt: TGTGCCAGCAGTAGAGCAGACTCTGGAAACACCATATATTTT
CDR3aa: CASSRADSGNTIYF

d_gene: -
abundance: few
j_gene: TRBJ1-3
v_gene: TRBV7-2
CDR3nt: TGTGCCAGCACTTGGGACCCTGGAAACACCATATATTTT
CDR3aa: CASTWDPGNTIYF

d_gene: TRBD1
abundance: many
j_gene: TRBJ1-1
v_gene: TRBV9
CDR3nt: TGTGCCAGCAGCGTAGATCGGACAGGACCCTCCTTT
CDR3aa: CASSVDRTGPSF

d_gene: -
abundance: many
j_gene: TRBJ2-2
v_gene: TRBV20-1
CDR3nt: TGCAGTGCTCACTCTTCAGTGAACACCGGGGAGCTGTTTTTT
CDR3aa: CSAHSSVNTGELFF

d_gene: -
abundance: many
j_gene: TRBJ1-1
v_gene: TRBV12-3/TRBV12-4
CDR3nt: TGTGCCAGCAGCGTTACTTCCGAAGCTTTCTTT
CDR3aa: CASSVTSEAFF

d_gene: TRBD2
abundance: few
j_gene: TRBJ2-1
v_gene: TRBV28
CDR3nt: TGTGCCAGCAGCCCCTCCCAGCTAGCGGGATCCAATGAGCATTTCTTC
CDR3aa: CASSPSQLAGSNEHFF

d_gene: -
abundance: -
j_gene: TRBJ2-6
v_gene: TRBV29-1
CDR3nt: TGCAGCGATTGGCACCAGGCCGCTGGGTCTAACGTCCTGACTTTC
CDR3aa: CSDWHQAAGSNVLTF

d_gene: -
abundance: -
j_gene: TRBJ1-5
v_gene: TRBV19
CDR3nt: TGTGCCAGTAGTGCCGTCCGTAATAGCAATCAGCCCCAGCATTTT
CDR3aa: CASSAVRNSNQPQHF

d_gene: -
abundance: many
j_gene: TRBJ2-5
v_gene: TRBV6-1
CDR3nt: TGTGCCAGCAGTCCGGGACCCGCACCGCTAGTAGAGACCCAGTACTTC
CDR3aa: CASSPGPAPLVETQYF

d_gene: -
abundance: many
j_gene: TRBJ1-1
v_gene: TRBV7-3
CDR3nt: TGTGCCAGCAGCCCTGTCCCCCCCGGGAGAAAGGGGAACACTGAAGCTTTCTTT
CDR3aa: CASSPVPPGRKGNTEAFF

d_gene: TRBD1
abundance: many
j_gene: TRBJ1-4
v_gene: TRBV20-1
CDR3nt: TGCAGTGCCGCACGGACAGGGAAGGTTGAAAAACTGTTTTTT
CDR3aa: CSAARTGKVEKLFF

d_gene: TRBD2
abundance: many
j_gene: TRBJ2-1
v_gene: TRBV12-3/TRBV12-4
CDR3nt: TGTGCCAGCAGTTCAATCGGCGGGAGGGCCTACAATGAGCAGTTCTTC
CDR3aa: CASSSIGGRAYNEQFF

d_gene: TRBD2
abundance: many
j_gene: TRBJ2-1
v_gene: TRBV7-3
CDR3nt: TGTGCCAGCAGCAAGACTAGCGGGGCAAGTCCAATTAATGAGCAGTTCTTC
CDR3aa: CASSKTSGASPINEQFF

d_gene: TRBD2
abundance: many
j_gene: TRBJ2-2
v_gene: TRBV24-1
CDR3nt: TGTGCCACCAGTGATTTTCGGCGGGAGGGGACCGGGGAGCTGTTTTTT
CDR3aa: CATSDFRREGTGELFF

d_gene: -
abundance: few
j_gene: TRBJ2-2
v_gene: TRBV6-6
CDR3nt: TGTGCCAGCAAGACGTCCAACACCGGGGAGCTGTTTTTT
CDR3aa: CASKTSNTGELFF

d_gene: -
abundance: many
j_gene: TRBJ1-5
v_gene: TRBV7-9
CDR3nt: TGTGCCAGCAGCTTAGAACCCCTTGGGGATCAGCCCCAGCATTTT
CDR3aa: CASSLEPLGDQPQHF

d_gene: -
abundance: many
j_gene: TRBJ2-1
v_gene: TRBV11-2
CDR3nt: TGTGCCAGCAGCCCGGGGTCTGGGTACAATGAGCAGTTCTTC
CDR3aa: CASSPGSGYNEQFF

d_gene: TRBD2
abundance: many
j_gene: TRBJ2-5
v_gene: TRBV6-5
CDR3nt: TGTGCCAGCAGTTACCAGCGGGGGGGGTCCCAGTACTTC
CDR3aa: CASSYQRGGSQYF

d_gene: -
abundance: -
j_gene: TRBJ2-7
v_gene: TRBV5-5
CDR3nt: TGTGCCAGCAGCCCCCGGACAGCCGGTATGGGCGAGCGGTACTTC
CDR3aa: CASSPRTAGMGERYF

d_gene: -
abundance: many
j_gene: TRBJ2-1
v_gene: TRBV11-2
CDR3nt: TGTGCCAGCAGGATAGCATTCGAGCAGTTCTTC
CDR3aa: CASRIAFEQFF

d_gene: -
abundance: many
j_gene: TRBJ2-1
v_gene: TRBV12-3/TRBV12-4
CDR3nt: TGTGCCAGCACCGCACTAGTAAATGAGCAGTTCTTC
CDR3aa: CASTALVNEQFF

d_gene: TRBD1
abundance: many
j_gene: TRBJ1-5
v_gene: TRBV5-8
CDR3nt: TGTGCCAGCAGCTGGGGACAGGACTATAGCAATCAGCCCCAGCATTTT
CDR3aa: CASSWGQDYSNQPQHF

d_gene: -
abundance: many
j_gene: TRBJ2-1
v_gene: TRBV25-1
CDR3nt: TGTGCCAGCAGTGGAAGTTCCTGGACAGACCTACACAATGAGCAGTTCTTC
CDR3aa: CASSGSSWTDLHNEQFF

d_gene: -
abundance: -
j_gene: TRBJ1-1
v_gene: TRBV5-1
CDR3nt: TGCGCCAGCAGCTTGCTAGGGCATAACACTGAAGCTTTTTTT
CDR3aa: CASSLLGHNTEAFF

d_gene: TRBD1
abundance: many
j_gene: TRBJ2-2
v_gene: TRBV29-1
CDR3nt: TGCAGCGCCGGGACAGGGGATGCCGGGGAGCTGTTTTTT
CDR3aa: CSAGTGDAGELFF

d_gene: -
abundance: many
j_gene: TRBJ2-7
v_gene: TRBV28
CDR3nt: TGTGCCAGCAGCCCAAGGGGGTACCGAGAGCAGTACTTC
CDR3aa: CASSPRGYREQYF

d_gene: -
abundance: many
j_gene: TRBJ1-5
v_gene: TRBV18
CDR3nt: TGTGCCAGCTCACCCTCAGATAGCAATCAGCCCCAGCATTTT
CDR3aa: CASSPSDSNQPQHF

d_gene: -
abundance: few
j_gene: TRBJ2-5
v_gene: TRBV3-1
CDR3nt: TGTGCCAGCAGCCCGAGAGGTAGAGAGACCCAGTACTTC
CDR3aa: CASSPRGRETQYF

d_gene: TRBD2
abundance: many
j_gene: TRBJ2-7
v_gene: TRBV3-1
CDR3nt: TGTGCCAGCAGCCAGCGGGGGAGCTCCTACGAGCAGTACTTC
CDR3aa: CASSQRGSSYEQYF

d_gene: -
abundance: -
j_gene: TRBJ2-1
v_gene: TRBV5-6
CDR3nt: TGTGCCAGCAGCGTGGAAGGGCTAGCGACCCCGTTCTTC
CDR3aa: CASSVEGLATPFF

d_gene: -
abundance: many
j_gene: TRBJ2-5
v_gene: TRBV12-3/TRBV12-4
CDR3nt: TGTGCCAGCAGTTGGGGGCCGCTCCCTCAAAAGACCCAGTACTTC
CDR3aa: CASSWGPLPQKTQYF

d_gene: -
abundance: many
j_gene: TRBJ1-1
v_gene: TRBV7-9
CDR3nt: TGTGCCAGCAGCGCCTCCGGACAGAACACTGAAGCTTTCTTT
CDR3aa: CASSASGQNTEAFF

d_gene: -
abundance: -
j_gene: TRBJ1-5
v_gene: TRBV7-9
CDR3nt: TGTGCCAGCAGCCTAACAGAGAGGGGTCAGCCCCAGCATTTT
CDR3aa: CASSLTERGQPQHF